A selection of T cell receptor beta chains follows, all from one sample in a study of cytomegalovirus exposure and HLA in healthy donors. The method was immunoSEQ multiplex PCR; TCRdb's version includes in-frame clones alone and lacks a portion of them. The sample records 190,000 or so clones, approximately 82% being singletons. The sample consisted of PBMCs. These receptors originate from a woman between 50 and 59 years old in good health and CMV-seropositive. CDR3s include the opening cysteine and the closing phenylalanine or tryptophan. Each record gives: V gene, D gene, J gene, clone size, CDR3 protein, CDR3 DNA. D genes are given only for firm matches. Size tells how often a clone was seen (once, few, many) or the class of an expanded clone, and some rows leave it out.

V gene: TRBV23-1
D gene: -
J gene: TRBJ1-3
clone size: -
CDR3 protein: CASIIMKWDYSGNTIYF
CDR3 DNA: TGCGCCAGCATAATTATGAAGTGGGACTACTCTGGAAACACCATATATTTT

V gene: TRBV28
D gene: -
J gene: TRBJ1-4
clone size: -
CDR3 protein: CASRDTPGVNEKLFF
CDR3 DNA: TGTGCCAGCAGAGACACACCCGGGGTTAATGAAAAACTGTTTTTT

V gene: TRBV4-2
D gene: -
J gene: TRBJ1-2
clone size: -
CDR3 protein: CASSQYYGGSYGYTF
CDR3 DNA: TGTGCCAGCAGCCAGTATTATGGGGGGAGCTATGGCTACACCTTC

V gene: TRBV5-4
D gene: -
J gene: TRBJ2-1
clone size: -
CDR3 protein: CASRRMDRRDGEQFF
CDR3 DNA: TGTGCCAGCAGACGGATGGACAGAAGGGACGGTGAGCAGTTCTTC

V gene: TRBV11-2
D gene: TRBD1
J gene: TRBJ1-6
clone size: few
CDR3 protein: CASSSDRDRASYNSPLHF
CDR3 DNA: TGTGCCAGCAGCTCTGACCGGGACAGGGCCTCCTATAATTCACCCCTCCACTTT

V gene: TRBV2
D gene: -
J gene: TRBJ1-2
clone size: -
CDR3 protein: CASNGPGGIYGYTF
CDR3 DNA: TGTGCCAGCAACGGGCCCGGGGGAATCTATGGCTACACCTTC

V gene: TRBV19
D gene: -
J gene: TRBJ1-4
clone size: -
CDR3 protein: CASSMTGDATNEKLFF
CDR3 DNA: TGTGCCAGTAGTATGACGGGGGATGCAACTAATGAAAAACTGTTTTTT

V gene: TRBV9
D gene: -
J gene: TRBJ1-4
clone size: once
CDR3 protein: CASSGAAGANEKLFF
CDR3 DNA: TGTGCCAGCAGCGGGGCGGCAGGGGCAAATGAAAAACTGTTTTTT

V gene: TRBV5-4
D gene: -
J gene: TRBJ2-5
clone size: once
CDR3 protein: CASSRRQEIPETQYF
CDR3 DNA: TGTGCCAGCAGCCGTAGACAGGAGATACCAGAGACCCAGTACTTC

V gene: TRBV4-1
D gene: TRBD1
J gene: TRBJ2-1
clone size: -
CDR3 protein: CASSQYVAGGNNEQFF
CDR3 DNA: TGCGCCAGCAGCCAATATGTGGCAGGGGGAAATAATGAGCAGTTCTTC

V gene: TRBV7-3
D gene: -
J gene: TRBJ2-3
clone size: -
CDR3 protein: CASSSTGTNTDTQYF
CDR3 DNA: TGTGCCAGCAGCTCCACCGGGACAAACACAGATACGCAGTATTTT

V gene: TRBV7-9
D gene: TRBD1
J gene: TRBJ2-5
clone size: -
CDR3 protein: CSSSLASGDSRYF
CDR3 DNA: TGTTCCAGCAGCTTAGCGAGTGGGGACAGTCGGTACTTC

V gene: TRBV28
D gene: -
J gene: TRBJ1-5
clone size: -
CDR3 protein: CASISGTANQPQHF
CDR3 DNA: TGTGCCAGCATCTCGGGAACAGCAAATCAGCCCCAGCATTTT

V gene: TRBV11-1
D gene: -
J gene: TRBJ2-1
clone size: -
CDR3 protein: CASSLGFGAYNEQFF
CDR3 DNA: TGTGCCAGCAGCTTGGGGTTCGGGGCCTACAATGAGCAGTTCTTC

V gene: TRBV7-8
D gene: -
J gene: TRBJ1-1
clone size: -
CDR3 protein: CASSPRRAGGEAFF
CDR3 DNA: TGTGCCAGCAGCCCCCGGCGGGCCGGGGGTGAGGCTTTCTTT

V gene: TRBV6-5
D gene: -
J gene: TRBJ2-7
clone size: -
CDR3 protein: CASSYGGANYEQYF
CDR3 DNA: TGTGCCAGCAGTTACGGGGGGGCTAACTACGAGCAGTACTTC

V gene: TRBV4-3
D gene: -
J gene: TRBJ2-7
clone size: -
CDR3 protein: CASSQGVRQAYEQYF
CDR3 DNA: TGCGCCAGCAGCCAAGGGGTTCGGCAGGCCTACGAGCAGTACTTC

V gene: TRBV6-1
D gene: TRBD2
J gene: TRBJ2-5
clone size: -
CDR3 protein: CASLPGGIQETQYF
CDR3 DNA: TGTGCCAGTCTACCGGGGGGGATACAAGAGACCCAGTACTTC